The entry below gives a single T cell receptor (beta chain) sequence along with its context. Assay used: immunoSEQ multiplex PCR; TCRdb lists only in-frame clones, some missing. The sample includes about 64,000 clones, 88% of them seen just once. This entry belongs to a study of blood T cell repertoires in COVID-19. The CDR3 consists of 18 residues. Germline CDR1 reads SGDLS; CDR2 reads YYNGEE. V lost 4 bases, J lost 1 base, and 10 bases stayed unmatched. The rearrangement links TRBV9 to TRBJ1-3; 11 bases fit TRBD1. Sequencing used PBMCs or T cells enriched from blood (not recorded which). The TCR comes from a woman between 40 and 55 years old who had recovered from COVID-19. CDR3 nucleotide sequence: TGTGCCAGCAGCCCCCGTGGAGGACAGGGGGCTTCTGGAAACACCATATATTTT. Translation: CASSPRGGQGASGNTIYF.